A single sample gave rise to the 3 T cell receptor beta chains below, sequenced in a study of type 1 regulatory T cells. Their target antigens are unknown. TCRdb passed the reads through MiXCR, listing each CDR3 protein once. The data show 60,000 to 70,000 distinct CDR3 sequences, almost 50% seen once. The sample consisted of cultured non-Tr1 T cells, either the whole culture or a sorted T cell fraction (not recorded which). These receptors were obtained from a human donor in good health.

In this sample, this clonotype turned up once. The rearrangement joins TRBV5-1 to TRBJ1-4, with a possible D match to TRBD1 (6 bases). The length of the CDR3 is 13 residues. CDR1 is SGHRS, CDR2 YFSETQ, per germline. V gave up 5 bases and J gave up 6 bases, with 11 bases separating them. For the CDR3, the DNA is TGCGCCAGCAGGGCTCACAGGGATGAAAAACTGTTTTTT. Translation: CASRAHRDEKLFF.

In regard to this clonotype: A much larger clone lies a single base off, so this may be a read error. The CDR3 DNA sequence: TGTGCCGGCAGCTTAGTTGGGAGCATCTCCGGGGAGCTGTTTTTT. Translated, it gives CAGSLVGSISGELFF. The chain recombines TRBV7-2 with TRBJ2-2; possibly TRBD2 for D (5 bases). CDR3 length equals 15 residues. Germline lookup yields CDR1 SGHTA and CDR2 FQGNSA. Variable domain in full (rest from reference TRBV7-2 and TRBJ2-2): GAGVSQSPSNKVTEKGKDVELRCDPISGHTALYWYRQSLGQGLEFLIYFQGNSAPDKSGLPSDRFSAERTGGSVSTLTIQRTQQEDSAVYLCAGSLVGSISGELFFGEGSRLTVL.

The table lists this clonotype with a few counts. This chain uses TRBV18 with TRBJ2-2; TRBD1 aligns across 10 bases. The CDR3 totals 18 residues. The junction had 10 bases not matched to a gene; V was cut back by 2 bases and J by 4 bases. Looked up from germline, CDR1 is KGHSH and CDR2 is LQKENI. Written as DNA, the CDR3 is TGTGCCAGCTCACCAAAGGGGACAGGGGCGGCGAGCACCGGGGAGCTGTTTTTT. Translating gives CASSPKGTGAASTGELFF.